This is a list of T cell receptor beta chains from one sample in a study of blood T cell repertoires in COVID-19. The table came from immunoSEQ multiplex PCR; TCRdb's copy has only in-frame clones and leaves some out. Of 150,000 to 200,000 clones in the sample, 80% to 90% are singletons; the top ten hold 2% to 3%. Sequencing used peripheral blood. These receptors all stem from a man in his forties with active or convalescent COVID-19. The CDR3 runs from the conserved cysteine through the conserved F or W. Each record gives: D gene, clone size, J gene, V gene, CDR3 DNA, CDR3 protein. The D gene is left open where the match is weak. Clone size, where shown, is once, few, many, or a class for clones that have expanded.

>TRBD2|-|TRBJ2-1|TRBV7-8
TGTGCCAGCAGCGCCCGGGGGGGCCTTGACAATGAGCAGTTCTTC
CASSARGGLDNEQFF
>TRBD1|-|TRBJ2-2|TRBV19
TGTGCCAGTAGTCGGGTGCAGGGGGCACTCAACACCGGGGAGCTGTTTTTT
CASSRVQGALNTGELFF
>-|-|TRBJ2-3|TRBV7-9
TGTGCCAGCAGCTTAGAGGGGGTAGAGCGAGATACGCAGTATTTT
CASSLEGVERDTQYF
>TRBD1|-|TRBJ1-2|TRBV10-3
TGTGCCATCAGTTTCTCCTCCCCTCGGACAGGGGACTATGGCTACACCTTC
CAISFSSPRTGDYGYTF
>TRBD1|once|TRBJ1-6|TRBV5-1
TGCGCCAGCAGCTTGGGACAGGGTCGGGATTCACCCCTCCACTTT
CASSLGQGRDSPLHF
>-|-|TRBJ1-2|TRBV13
TGTGCCAGCAGCCCCCACAGGGACTATGGCTACACCTTC
CASSPHRDYGYTF
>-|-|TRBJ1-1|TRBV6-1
TGTGCCAGCAGTGAAAGCGACAGATTGAACACTGAAGCTTTCTTT
CASSESDRLNTEAFF
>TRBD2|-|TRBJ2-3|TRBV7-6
TGTGCCAGCAGCTTAGCGGGACGGGGGGGCACAGATACGCAGTATTTT
CASSLAGRGGTDTQYF
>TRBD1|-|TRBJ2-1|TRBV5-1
TGCGCCAGCAGCTTGCGGGACAGGGGGCGGAATGAGCAGTTCTTC
CASSLRDRGRNEQFF
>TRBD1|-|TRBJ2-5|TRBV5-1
TGCGCCAGCAGCCTGGACAGGGGCCGGGAGACCCAGTACTTC
CASSLDRGRETQYF
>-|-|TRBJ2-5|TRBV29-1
TGCAGCGGTGAGGCGGGGTCGGAGACCCAGTACTTC
CSGEAGSETQYF
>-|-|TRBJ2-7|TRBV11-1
TGTGCCAGCAGCTCCGACAGTTTCGAGCAGTACTTC
CASSSDSFEQYF
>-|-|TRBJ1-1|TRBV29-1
TGCAGCGTTGATGGGGGGGACCCTTACACTGAAGCTTTCTTT
CSVDGGDPYTEAFF
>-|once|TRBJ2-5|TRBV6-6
TGTGCCAGCAGTTATAATGGCCGGGAATACACCCAGTACTTC
CASSYNGREYTQYF
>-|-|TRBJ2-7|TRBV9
TGTGCCAGCAGCGTAGGGGTAGGGGCCCCTGCCTACGAGCAGTACTTC
CASSVGVGAPAYEQYF
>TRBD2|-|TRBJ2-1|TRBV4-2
TGTGCCAGCAGCCATAGAGGACTAGCGGGGGGATCATTGAATGAGCAGTTCTTC
CASSHRGLAGGSLNEQFF
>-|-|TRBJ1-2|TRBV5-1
TGCGCCAGCAGCTACGGACAGACAGGCTACACCTTC
CASSYGQTGYTF
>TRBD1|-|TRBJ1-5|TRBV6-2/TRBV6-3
TGTGCCAGCAGTCGACAGGGTAGTAGTCAGCCCCAGCATTTT
CASSRQGSSQPQHF
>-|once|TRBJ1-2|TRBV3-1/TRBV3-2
TGTGCCAGCAGCCAGGACAGATATGGCTACACCTTC
CASSQDRYGYTF
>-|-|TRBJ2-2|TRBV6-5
TGTGCCAGCAGTTACGGGGGCGGGTCCACCGGGGAGCTGTTTTTT
CASSYGGGSTGELFF
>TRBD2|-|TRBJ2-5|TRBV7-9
TGTGCCAGCAGCTTTTCCGGGAGGGTGGAGACCCAGTACTTC
CASSFSGRVETQYF
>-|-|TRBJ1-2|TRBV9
TGTGCCAGCAGCGTAGGACAGAAGCCTAACTATGGCTACACCTTC
CASSVGQKPNYGYTF
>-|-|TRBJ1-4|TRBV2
TGTGCCAGCAGTTTGGGGGGGATCACTAATGAAAAACTGTTTTTT
CASSLGGITNEKLFF
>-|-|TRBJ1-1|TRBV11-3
TGTGCCAGCAGCCCCGGGGGGGGCACTGAAGCTTTCTTT
CASSPGGGTEAFF
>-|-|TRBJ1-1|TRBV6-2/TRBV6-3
TGTGCCAGCAGTATCCCGACAGGGAACACTGAAGCTTTCTTT
CASSIPTGNTEAFF
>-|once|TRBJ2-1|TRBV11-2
TGTGCCAGCAGCCCGGGTACGTGGGAGCCATCTGACAAGGAGCAGTTCTTC
CASSPGTWEPSDKEQFF
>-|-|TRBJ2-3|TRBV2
TGTGCCAGCGGAGGACGCACGAGCACAGATACGCAGTATTTT
CASGGRTSTDTQYF
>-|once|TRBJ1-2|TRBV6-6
TGTGCCAGCAGTTACTCGGACAGAAACTATGGCTACACCTTC
CASSYSDRNYGYTF
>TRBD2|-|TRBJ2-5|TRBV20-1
TGCAGTGCTAGTGCTAGCGGGGGCCCTCTTGGGAGTGAAGAGACCCAGTACTTC
CSASASGGPLGSEETQYF
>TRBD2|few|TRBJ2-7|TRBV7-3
TGTGCCAGCAGCTCCCCAAATAGACTAGCGGGGGCCTCGGGCGAGCAGTACTTC
CASSSPNRLAGASGEQYF
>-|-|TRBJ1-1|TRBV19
TGTGCCAGTAGTGTTGATGTCGGGTACATGAACACTGAAGCTTTCTTT
CASSVDVGYMNTEAFF
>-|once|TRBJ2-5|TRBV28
TGTGCCAGCAGTCGGGACTCTCAAGAGACCCAGTACTTC
CASSRDSQETQYF
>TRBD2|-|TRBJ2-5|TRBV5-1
TGCGCCAGCAGCTTGTCTAGCGGGGGGAAGCAAGAGACCCAGTACTTC
CASSLSSGGKQETQYF
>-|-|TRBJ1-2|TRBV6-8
TGTGCCATCGGGGGGAGGGGCGATGGCTACACCTTC
CAIGGRGDGYTF
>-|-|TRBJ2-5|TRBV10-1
TGCGCCAGCAGTGGAGGCTCCAGTGGAGAGACCCAGTACTTC
CASSGGSSGETQYF
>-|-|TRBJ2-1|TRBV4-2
TGTGCCAGCAGCCAGAGAGGTGAGCAGTTCTTC
CASSQRGEQFF
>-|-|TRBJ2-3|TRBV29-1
TGCAGCGTTGAAGCTAACACAGATACGCAGTATTTT
CSVEANTDTQYF
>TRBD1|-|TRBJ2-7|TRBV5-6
TGTGCCAGCAGCCTAAGGACAGGGGTCTCCTACGAGCAGTACTTC
CASSLRTGVSYEQYF
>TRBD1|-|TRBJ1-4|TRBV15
TGTGCCACCAGCAGGGGACAGTATGAAAAACTGTTTTTT
CATSRGQYEKLFF
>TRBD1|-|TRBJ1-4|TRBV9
TGTGCCAGCAGCGTAGGGGACAGCAGAAATGAAAAACTGTTTTTT
CASSVGDSRNEKLFF